These 13 T cell receptor beta chains share one sample of origin, sequenced in a study of identical twins. TCRdb analysed the 5' RACE reads with MiXCR anew, one entry per CDR3 protein. This sample has 1.5 million to 2 million distinct CDR3 sequences, with 25% to 35% found just once. The specimen sequenced was cord blood. Receptors were obtained from a newborn girl in good health.

The chain joins TRBV20-1 to TRBJ1-2; no firm D call. Trimming took 1 base from V and 4 from J, leaving 10 bases between them. The CDR3 covers 13 residues. CDR1 and CDR2 from the germline V gene are DFQATT and SNEGSKA (reference sequence). CDR3 region: CSARGRWGYGYTF. Here the CDR3 DNA reads TGCAGTGCTAGAGGTCGCTGGGGCTATGGCTACACCTTC.

This clonotype occurred a few times. The chain has TRBV24-1 and TRBJ2-4; 10 positions agree with TRBD2. The J call is uncertain, as TRBJ2-7 better fits the DNA end. This CDR3 comprises 15 residues. Germline assignment: CDR1 KGHDR and CDR2 SFDVKD. The CDR3 nucleotides are TGTGCCACCAGTGATTCTAGCGGGAGTCCCCACGAGCAGTACTTC. Residues: CATSDSSGSPHEQYF.

This clonotype was observed once. The rearrangement joins TRBV24-1 to TRBJ2-1; D is possibly TRBD1 (6 bases). This CDR3 has 17 amino acids. CDR1 is KGHDR and CDR2 is SFDVKD in the germline V gene. Trimming cost V 4 bases and J 0 bases, with 15 bases left between them. The CDR3 loop reads CATSETQGRGSYNEQFF. The CDR3 nucleotides are TGTGCCACCAGTGAAACACAGGGCCGTGGCTCCTACAATGAGCAGTTCTTC.

The CDR3 nucleotides read TGTGCCAGCAAACGAGGCGGACGGATGAAAGCTTTCTTT. Amino acid sequence: CASKRGGRMKAFF. The chain uses TRBV12-3 or TRBV12-4 and TRBJ1-1; no clear D gene. The V end was cut by 7 bases, the J end by 9 bases, with 18 bases between. The CDR3 covers 13 residues.

This clonotype has just a few counts. This chain uses TRBV5-1 with TRBJ2-7; TRBD2 might be the D (5 bases). Trimming cost V 5 bases and J 2 bases, with 17 bases left between them. Germline V gene data show CDR1 as SGHRS and CDR2 as YFSETQ. CDR3 size: 15 residues. The DNA for the CDR3 is TGCGCCAGCAGGAAAACGGAGGTGGGGACCTACGAGCAGTACTTC. This gives the protein CASRKTEVGTYEQYF.

This clonotype was recorded many times. CDR3 region: CASSRAPYEQYF. In DNA, the CDR3 is TGTGCCAGCAGTCGTGCCCCCTACGAGCAGTACTTC. The rearrangement joins TRBV12-3 or TRBV12-4 to TRBJ2-7, with unresolved D. The ends were cut back, 5 bases at V and 2 bases at J, with 7 bases in the middle. This CDR3 contains 12 residues.

This clonotype was counted a few times. V usage is TRBV6-1 and J usage is TRBJ2-1; no clear D. From germline, CDR1 is MNHNS and CDR2 SASEGT. Trimming took 9 bases from V and 2 from J, leaving 11 bases between them. The CDR3 is made up of 13 amino acids. The CDR3 DNA is TGTGCCAGTTTCACGGCCACCTACAATGAGCAGTTCTTC. It yields the protein CASFTATYNEQFF.

The V call is TRBV20-1, the J call TRBJ2-1, with 11 bases that match TRBD2. Germline values: CDR1 DFQATT, CDR2 SNEGSKA (reference sequence). The CDR3 length is 15 residues. The V segment lost 1 base and the J segment 5 bases; nucleotides outside the gene matches: 4. The DNA for the CDR3 is TGCAGTGCTAGAGTAGCGGGGGGGGTACACAATGAGCAGTTCTTC. It translates to CSARVAGGVHNEQFF.

The J gene is TRBJ2-5, the V gene TRBV5-1; D is ambiguous. Gene TRBJ2-1 matches the end of the DNA better, so the J call may be wrong. CDR3 length equals 15 residues. Germline assignment: CDR1 SGHRS and CDR2 YFSETQ. The CDR3 region has the DNA TGCGCCAGTCACCCGACGGCAGTATACCAAGAGACCCAGTTCTTC. This sequence encodes CASHPTAVYQETQFF.

This clonotype occurred a few times. The chain has TRBV20-1 and TRBJ2-5; weak D call: TRBD2 (7 bases). The CDR3 spans 14 residues. V was pared by 3 bases and J by 1 base, with 12 bases between. Per the germline V gene, CDR1 is DFQATT and CDR2 is SNEGSKA (reference sequence). CDR3: CSARGAGVQETQYF. CDR3 nucleotides: TGCAGTGCTAGGGGGGCGGGGGTCCAAGAGACCCAGTACTTC.

The CDR3 is CASSSPPRDRPQAFF. CDR3 DNA sequence: TGTGCCAGCAGCTCTCCTCCCCGGGACAGGCCACAAGCTTTCTTT. V gene TRBV7-9 combines with J gene TRBJ1-1, with 8 nucleotides matching TRBD1. Germline CDR1 SEHNR, CDR2 FQNEAQ (reference sequence). The CDR3 has 15 residues. After removal of 4 bases from V and 9 bases from J, the junction contained 13 bases not matched to a gene. The variable domain in full, with the rest retrieved from reference TRBV7-9 and TRBJ1-1, is DTGVSQNPRHKITKRGQNVTFRCDPISEHNRLYWYRQTLGQGPEFLTYFQNEAQLEKSRLLSDRFSAERPKGSFSTLEIQRTEQGDSAMYLCASSSPPRDRPQAFFGQGTRLTVV.

This chain uses TRBV29-1 with TRBJ2-3, with 10 bases matching TRBD1. After removal of 2 bases from V and 3 bases from J, the junction contained 5 bases not matched to a gene. The CDR3 covers 15 residues. The V gene's germline CDR1 is SQVTM and CDR2 ANQGSEA. For the CDR3, the DNA is TGCAGCGTTGAAATACCGGGACAGGGGACAGATACGCAGTATTTT. This codes for CSVEIPGQGTDTQYF.

This clonotype was counted a few times. The rearrangement links TRBV20-1 to TRBJ2-1; TRBD2 is a possible D gene (6 bases). V lost 8 bases, J lost 2 bases, and 16 bases lay in between. This CDR3 region has 14 residues. In germline, CDR1 is DFQATT, CDR2 SNEGSKA (reference sequence). The CDR3 DNA reads as TGCAGTCATACTGGGACTCCCCCCTACAATGAGCAGTTCTTC. Translation: CSHTGTPPYNEQFF.